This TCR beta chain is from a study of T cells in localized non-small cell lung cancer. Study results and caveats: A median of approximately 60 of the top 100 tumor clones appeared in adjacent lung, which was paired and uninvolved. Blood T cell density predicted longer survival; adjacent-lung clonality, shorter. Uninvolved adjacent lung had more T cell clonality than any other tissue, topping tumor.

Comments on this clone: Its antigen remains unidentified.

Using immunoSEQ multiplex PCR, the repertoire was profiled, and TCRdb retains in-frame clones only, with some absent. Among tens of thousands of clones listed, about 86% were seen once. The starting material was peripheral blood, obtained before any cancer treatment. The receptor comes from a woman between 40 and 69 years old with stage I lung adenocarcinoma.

The chain's CDR3 is CASSLAGGNTGELFF. CDR3 DNA: TGCGCCAGCAGCCTAGCGGGGGGGAACACCGGGGAGCTGTTTTTT. J is TRBJ2-2 and V is TRBV4-1; TRBD2 matches 10 bases. Germline CDR1 and CDR2: MGHRA and YSYEKL. V lost 4 bases and J lost 1; bases outside the gene matches: 0. The CDR3 consists of 15 residues.